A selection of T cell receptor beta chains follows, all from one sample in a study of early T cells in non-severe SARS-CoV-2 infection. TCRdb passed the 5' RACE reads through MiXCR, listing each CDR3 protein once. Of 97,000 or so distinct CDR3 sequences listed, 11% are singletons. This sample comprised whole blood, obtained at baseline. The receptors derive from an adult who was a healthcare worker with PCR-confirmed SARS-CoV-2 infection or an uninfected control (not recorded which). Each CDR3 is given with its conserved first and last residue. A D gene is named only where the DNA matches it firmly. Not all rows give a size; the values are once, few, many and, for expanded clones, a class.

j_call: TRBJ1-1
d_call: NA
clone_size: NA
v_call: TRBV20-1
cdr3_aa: CSASKRGGRNTEAFF
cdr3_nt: TGCAGTGCTAGTAAGAGGGGTGGAAGGAACACTGAAGCTTTCTTT

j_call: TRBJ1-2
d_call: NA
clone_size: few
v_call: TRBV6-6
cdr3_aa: CASSSDRLNYGYTF
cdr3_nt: TGTGCCAGCAGTTCCGACAGACTAAACTATGGCTACACCTTC

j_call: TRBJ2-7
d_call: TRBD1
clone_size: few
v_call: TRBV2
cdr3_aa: CASTGGTGGIYEQYF
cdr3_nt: TGTGCCAGCACTGGTGGGACAGGGGGGATCTACGAGCAGTACTTC

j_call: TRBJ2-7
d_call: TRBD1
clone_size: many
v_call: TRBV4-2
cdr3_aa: CASSSIPGTAYEQYF
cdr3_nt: TGTGCCAGCAGCTCCATCCCCGGGACAGCCTACGAGCAGTACTTC

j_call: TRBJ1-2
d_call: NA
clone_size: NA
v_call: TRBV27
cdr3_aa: CASSLLAAPLNYGYTF
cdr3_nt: TGTGCCAGCAGTTTATTAGCGGCGCCCCTAAACTATGGCTACACCTTC

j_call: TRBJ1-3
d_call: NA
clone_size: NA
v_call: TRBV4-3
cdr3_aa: CASSQGYGRVRGNTIYF
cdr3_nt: TGCGCCAGCAGCCAAGGGTATGGTAGGGTCCGAGGAAACACCATATATTTT

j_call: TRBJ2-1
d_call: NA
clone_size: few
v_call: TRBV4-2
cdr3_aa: CASSQVGLANEFF
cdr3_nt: TGTGCCAGCAGCCAAGTTGGATTAGCGAATGAGTTCTTC

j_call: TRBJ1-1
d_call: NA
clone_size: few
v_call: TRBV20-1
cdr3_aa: CSASVARRDGEAFF
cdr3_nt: TGCAGTGCTAGTGTCGCCAGGAGGGACGGTGAAGCTTTCTTT

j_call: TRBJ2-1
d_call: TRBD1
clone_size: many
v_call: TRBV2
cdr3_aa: CASQDRSYNEQFF
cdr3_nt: TGTGCCAGCCAGGACAGGTCCTACAATGAGCAGTTCTTC

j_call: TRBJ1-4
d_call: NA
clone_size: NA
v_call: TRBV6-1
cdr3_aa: CASSESIVATNEKLFF
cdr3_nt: TGTGCCAGCAGCGAAAGCATCGTTGCAACTAATGAAAAACTGTTTTTT

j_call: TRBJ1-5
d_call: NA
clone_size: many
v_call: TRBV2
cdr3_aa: CASQPESNQPQHF
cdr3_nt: TGTGCCAGCCAACCCGAATCCAATCAGCCCCAGCATTTT

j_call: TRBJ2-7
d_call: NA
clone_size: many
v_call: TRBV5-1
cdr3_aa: CASSAGTPPSGEQYF
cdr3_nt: TGCGCCAGCAGCGCAGGGACACCACCGTCAGGGGAGCAGTACTTC

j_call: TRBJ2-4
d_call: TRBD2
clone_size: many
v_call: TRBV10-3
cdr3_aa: CAISSRAGGPVDIQYF
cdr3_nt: TGTGCCATCAGTTCCCGAGCGGGGGGGCCGGTTGACATTCAGTACTTC

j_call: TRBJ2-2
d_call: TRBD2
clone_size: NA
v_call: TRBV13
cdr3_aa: CASSHGTSGENTGELFF
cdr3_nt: TGTGCCAGCAGCCACGGGACTAGCGGGGAGAACACCGGGGAGCTGTTTTTT

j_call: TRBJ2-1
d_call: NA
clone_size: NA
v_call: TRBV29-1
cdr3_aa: CSVRRDPGQSFNEQFF
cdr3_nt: TGCAGCGTACGCCGGGACCCAGGGCAGTCCTTTAATGAGCAGTTCTTC

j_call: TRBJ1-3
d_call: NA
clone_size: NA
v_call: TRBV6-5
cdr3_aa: CASSARVGNTIYF
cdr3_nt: TGTGCCAGCAGTGCAAGGGTTGGAAACACCATATATTTT

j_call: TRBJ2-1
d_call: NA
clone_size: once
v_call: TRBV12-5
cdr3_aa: CASGLVRTKINEQFF
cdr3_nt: TGTGCTAGTGGTTTGGTAAGGACTAAAATCAATGAGCAGTTCTTC

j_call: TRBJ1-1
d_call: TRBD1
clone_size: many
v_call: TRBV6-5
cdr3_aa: CASSYSQGIMNTEAFF
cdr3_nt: TGTGCCAGCAGTTATTCACAGGGGATTATGAACACTGAAGCTTTCTTT

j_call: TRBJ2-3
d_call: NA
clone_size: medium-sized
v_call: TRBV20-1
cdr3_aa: CSATGTSTDTQYF
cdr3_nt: TGCAGTGCTACCGGGACAAGCACAGATACGCAGTATTTT

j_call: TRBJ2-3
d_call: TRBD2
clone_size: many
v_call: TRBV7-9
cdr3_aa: CASSFSGESTDTQYF
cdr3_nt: TGTGCCAGCAGCTTTAGCGGGGAAAGCACAGATACGCAGTATTTT

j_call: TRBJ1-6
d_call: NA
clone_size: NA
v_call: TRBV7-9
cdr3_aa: CASSLDRISSYNSPLHF
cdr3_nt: TGTGCCAGCAGCTTAGACCGGATAAGCTCCTATAATTCACCCCTCCACTTT

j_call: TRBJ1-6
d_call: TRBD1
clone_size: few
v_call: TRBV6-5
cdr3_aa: CASSYRGPSFYGSPLHF
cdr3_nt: TGTGCCAGCAGTTACAGGGGGCCATCTTTCTACGGCTCACCCCTCCACTTT

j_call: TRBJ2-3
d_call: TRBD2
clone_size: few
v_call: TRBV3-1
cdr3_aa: CASSHGAGGRDTQYF
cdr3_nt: TGTGCCAGCAGCCACGGAGCGGGGGGAAGGGATACGCAGTATTTT

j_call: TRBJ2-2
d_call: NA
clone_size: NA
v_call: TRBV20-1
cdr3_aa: CSASGRGKPGELFF
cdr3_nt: TGCAGTGCCTCCGGCAGGGGAAAGCCCGGGGAGCTGTTTTTT

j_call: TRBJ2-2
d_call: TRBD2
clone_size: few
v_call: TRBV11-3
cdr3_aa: CASSYGTSEAGELFF
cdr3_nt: TGTGCCAGCAGCTACGGGACTAGCGAGGCCGGGGAGCTGTTTTTT

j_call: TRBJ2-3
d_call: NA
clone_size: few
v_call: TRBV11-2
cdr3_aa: CASSLRAGPGVTDTQYF
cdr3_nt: TGTGCCAGCAGCTTACGCGCAGGGCCCGGGGTCACAGATACGCAGTATTTT

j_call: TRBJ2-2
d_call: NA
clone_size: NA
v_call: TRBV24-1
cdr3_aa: CATSDLEGSTGELFF
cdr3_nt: TGTGCCACCAGTGATTTGGAGGGGTCCACCGGGGAGCTGTTTTTT

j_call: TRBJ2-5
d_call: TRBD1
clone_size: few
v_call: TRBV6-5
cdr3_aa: CASSHRQGQETQYF
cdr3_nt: TGTGCCAGCAGTCACCGACAGGGGCAAGAGACCCAGTACTTC

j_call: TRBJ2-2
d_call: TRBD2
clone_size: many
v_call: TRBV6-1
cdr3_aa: CASSGLAGAGELFF
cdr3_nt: TGTGCCAGCAGTGGCCTAGCGGGTGCCGGGGAGCTGTTTTTT

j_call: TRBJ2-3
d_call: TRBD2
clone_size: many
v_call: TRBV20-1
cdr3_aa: CSAERGRVRTDTQYF
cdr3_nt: TGCAGTGCCGAGCGGGGACGGGTTCGCACAGATACGCAGTATTTT

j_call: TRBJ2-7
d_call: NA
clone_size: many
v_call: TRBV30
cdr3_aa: CAWSRLSLSYEQYF
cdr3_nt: TGTGCCTGGAGTCGCCTCAGCCTCTCCTACGAGCAGTACTTC

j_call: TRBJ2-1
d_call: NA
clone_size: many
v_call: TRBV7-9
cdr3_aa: CASSDTGDEQFF
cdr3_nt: TGTGCCAGCAGTGATACCGGAGATGAGCAGTTCTTC

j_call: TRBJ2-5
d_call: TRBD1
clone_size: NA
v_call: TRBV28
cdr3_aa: CASSFGTGLGTQYF
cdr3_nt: TGTGCCAGCAGTTTTGGGACAGGTCTGGGGACCCAGTACTTC

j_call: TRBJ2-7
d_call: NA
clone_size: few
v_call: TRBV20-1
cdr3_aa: CSARESGVGVAPYEQYF
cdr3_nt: TGCAGTGCTAGAGAATCTGGTGTGGGGGTCGCACCCTACGAGCAGTACTTC

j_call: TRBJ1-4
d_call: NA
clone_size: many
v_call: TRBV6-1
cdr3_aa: CASLDDTTNEKLFF
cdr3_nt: TGTGCCAGCCTGGACGACACAACTAATGAAAAACTGTTTTTT

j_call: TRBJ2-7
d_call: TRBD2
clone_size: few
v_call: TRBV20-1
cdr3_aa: CSASPDLAGLIGPPYEQYF
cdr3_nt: TGCAGTGCTAGTCCCGACCTAGCGGGGCTCATTGGACCCCCCTACGAGCAGTACTTC

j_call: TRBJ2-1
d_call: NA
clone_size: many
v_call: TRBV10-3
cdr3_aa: CAISETDPRGTYNEQFF
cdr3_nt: TGTGCCATCAGTGAGACTGACCCAAGGGGCACCTACAATGAGCAGTTCTTC

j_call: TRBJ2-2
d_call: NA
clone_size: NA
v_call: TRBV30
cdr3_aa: CAWKVGTANTGELFF
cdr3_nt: TGTGCCTGGAAAGTAGGGACGGCGAACACCGGGGAGCTGTTTTTT

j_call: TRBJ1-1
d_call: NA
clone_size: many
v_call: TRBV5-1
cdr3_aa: CASSLEQNPEAFF
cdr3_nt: TGCGCCAGCAGCTTGGAGCAAAACCCGGAAGCTTTCTTT

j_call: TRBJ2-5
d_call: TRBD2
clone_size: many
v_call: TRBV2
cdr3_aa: CASSESAGGQRRTQYF
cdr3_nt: TGTGCCAGCAGTGAATCGGCGGGAGGGCAAAGGCGGACCCAGTACTTC

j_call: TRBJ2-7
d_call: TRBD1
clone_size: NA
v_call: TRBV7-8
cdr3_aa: CASSRDRASGEQYF
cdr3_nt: TGTGCCAGCAGCCGGGACAGGGCATCTGGCGAGCAGTACTTC

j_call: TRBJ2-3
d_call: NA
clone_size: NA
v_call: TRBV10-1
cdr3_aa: CASSDPTSTDTQYF
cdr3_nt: TGCGCCAGCAGTGACCCGACTAGCACAGATACGCAGTATTTT